These 27 T cell receptor beta chains were all obtained from the same sample, sequenced in a study of tumor and adjacent non-tumor tissue in lung cancer. No cell sorting was done before RNA was extracted from the tissue. Distant lung tissue was collected more than 3 cm away from the tumor edge. A modified ARM-PCR protocol with three rounds of nested PCR amplified TCRbeta. Via MiXCR, TCRdb re-called the multiplex PCR reads, giving one row per CDR3 protein. The table records about 100,000 distinct CDR3 sequences, less than 75% of them present only once. The source material was distant non-tumor lung tissue. The receptors were gathered from a man between 25 and 39 years old with non-small cell lung cancer.

In this sample, this clonotype turned up many times. The chain joins TRBV20-1 to TRBJ1-2, with a weak D call TRBD1 (6 bases). From germline, CDR1 is DFQATT and CDR2 SNEGSKA (reference sequence). The CDR3 is made up of 12 amino acids. V gave up 5 bases and J gave up 5 bases, with 12 bases separating them. CDR3: CSAWDTYYGYTF. In DNA, the CDR3 is TGCAGTGCTTGGGACACCTATTATGGCTACACCTTC.

Worth noting for this clonotype: At one of its ends the junction is not consistent with the germline gene, which may arise from a read error. J is TRBJ1-6 and V is TRBV20-1, with a tentative D call TRBD1 (5 bases). CDR1 is DFQATT and CDR2 is SNEGSKA in the germline V gene (reference sequence). The CDR3 covers 15 residues. The CDR3 reads CSARYQGRGYSLLHF. DNA for the CDR3: TGCAGTGCTAGATATCAGGGCCGAGGTTATTCACTCCTCCACTTT.

Concerning this clonotype: Mismatch with germline at one junction end may stem from a read error. The chain joins TRBV16 to TRBJ2-1; 13 nucleotides align to TRBD2. This CDR3 has 17 amino acids. Germline V gives CDR1 KGHSY, CDR2 FQNENV. The CDR3 DNA reads as TGTGCCAGCAACCAAACAGAACTAGCGGGGGGGGACCATGAGCAGTTCTTC. This translates into CASNQTELAGGDHEQFF.

The rearrangement uses TRBV11-2 and TRBJ2-2; perhaps TRBD2 as D (6 bases). Germline V gene data show CDR1 as SGHAT and CDR2 as FQNNGV. The CDR3 is 15 amino acids. The V and J ends lost 5 bases and 6 bases respectively, with 16 bases between them. CDR3 nucleotides: TGTGCCAGCAGCCTCGGACGGGAGATCTCCGGGGAGCTGTTTTTT. Translating it yields CASSLGREISGELFF.

Note on this clonotype: A much larger clone sits a single nucleotide away, making a read error possible. The genes are TRBV20-1 and TRBJ2-3; D remains ambiguous. CDR1 DFQATT and CDR2 SNEGSKA come from the germline V gene (reference sequence). Trimming shortened V by 0 bases and J by 3 bases, and 10 bases separated the two germline ends. The CDR3 length is 14 residues. The CDR3 DNA is TGCAGTGCTAGAGATTTCGGCTGGACAGATACGCAGTATTTT. Translated, it gives CSARDFGWTDTQYF.

The CDR3 reads CASSDRGHGYTF. CDR3 nucleotides: TGTGCCAGTAGCGACAGGGGTCATGGCTACACCTTC. The V gene is TRBV11-2, the J gene TRBJ1-2; 8 positions agree with TRBD1. The CDR3 extends over 12 amino acids. The V gene end was trimmed by 9 bases and the J gene end by 6 bases; junction bases not matched to a gene: 6. Germline CDR1 SGHAT, CDR2 FQNNGV.

This clonotype was counted ten times or more. The V gene is TRBV5-1, the J gene TRBJ1-6; D may be TRBD1 (6 bases). Per the germline V gene, CDR1 is SGHRS and CDR2 is YFSETQ. The CDR3 covers 15 residues. V shed 4 bases and J shed 5 bases, with 13 bases lying between them. This chain's CDR3 is CASSPRGGDNSPLHF. The CDR3, as DNA: TGCGCCAGCAGCCCGAGGGGGGGCGATAATTCACCCCTCCACTTT.

This clonotype has ten or more counts. This rearrangement joins TRBV5-4 to TRBJ2-3; D might be TRBD2 (7 bases). The CDR3 length is 16 residues. Trimming stripped 0 bases from V and 3 bases from J, with 14 bases between. CDR1 SGHNT and CDR2 YYREEE come from the germline V gene (reference sequence). CDR3 coding DNA: TGTGCCAGCAGCTTGGCGGGGGGCGCAAGAACAGATACGCAGTATTTT. This translates into CASSLAGGARTDTQYF.

This clonotype has a count of ten or more. The CDR3 reads CSVRTGGQGEKLFF. In DNA, the CDR3 is TGCAGTGTTCGAACAGGGGGGCAGGGTGAAAAACTGTTTTTT. The chain links TRBV20-1 to TRBJ1-4; 8 nucleotides line up with TRBD1. The V segment lost 7 bases and the J segment 7 bases; nucleotides outside the gene matches: 11. Germline CDR1 reads DFQATT; CDR2 reads SNEGSKA (reference sequence). The CDR3 sequence is 14 residues long.

The chain joins TRBV25-1 to TRBJ2-3; D call uncertain. CDR1 and CDR2 from the germline V gene are MGHDK and SYGVNS. The ends were cut back, 7 bases at V and 2 bases at J, with 4 bases in the middle. This CDR3 comprises 11 residues. The CDR3 nucleotides are TGTGCCAGCACATACACAGATACGCAGTATTTT. Its protein product is CASTYTDTQYF. Drawing the rest from reference TRBV25-1 and TRBJ2-3, the complete variable domain is EADIYQTPRYLVIGTGKKITLECSQTMGHDKMYWYQQDPGMELHLIHYSYGVNSTEKGDLSSESTVSRIRTEHFPLTLESARPSHTSQYLCASTYTDTQYFGPGTRLTVL.

As for this clonotype: In this CDR3 the conserved last residue, phenylalanine or tryptophan, is missing, so a read error is likely. The rearrangement joins TRBV11-3 to TRBJ1-5; D is uncertain. This CDR3 spans 12 amino acids. Germline assignment: CDR1 SGHNT and CDR2 YENEEA. As DNA, the CDR3 is TGTGCCAGCAGCCGCGGGGATCAGGCCCAGCATTAT. This gives the protein CASSRGDQAQHY.

In this sample, this clonotype turned up a few times. J is TRBJ1-6 and V is TRBV7-2; D gene unclear. CDR1 SGHTA and CDR2 FQGNSA come from the germline V gene. The CDR3 is 14 amino acids. Between the trimmed V and J ends, which lost 5 bases and 8 bases, there was a span of 13 bases. CDR3 residues: CASSPFKVDSPLHF. CDR3 in DNA: TGTGCCAGCAGCCCTTTCAAGGTTGATTCACCCCTCCACTTT. Looking up the rest from reference TRBV7-2 and TRBJ1-6 gives the full variable domain: GAGVSQSPSNKVTEKGKDVELRCDPISGHTALYWYRQSLGQGLEFLIYFQGNSAPDKSGLPSDRFSAERTGGSVSTLTIQRTQQEDSAVYLCASSPFKVDSPLHFGNGTRLTVT.

The rearrangement links TRBV11-2 to TRBJ2-5, with D possibly TRBD2 on 6 matching bases. V was trimmed by 7 bases and J by 3 bases, leaving 15 bases between them. The germline gives CDR1 SGHAT, CDR2 FQNNGV. This CDR3 contains 14 residues. Written as DNA, the CDR3 is TGTGCCAGCAAGGGGCGGGGCCCCAAAGAGACCCAGTACTTC. It encodes CASKGRGPKETQYF.

As for this clonotype: One end of the junction varies from germline; a read error may be responsible. This rearrangement joins TRBV11-1 to TRBJ2-2; either TRBD1 or TRBD2 may fit D (5 bases each). CDR1 is SGHAT, CDR2 FQDESV, per germline (reference sequence). There are 15 residues in the CDR3. CDR3 DNA: TGTGCGAGCAGCCGCCTCAGGGAAGAGACCGGGGAGCTGTCTTTT. Amino acids: CASSRLREETGELSF.

This clonotype was observed once. J is TRBJ1-1 and V is TRBV30; D uncertain. V was pared by 4 bases and J by 8 bases, with 8 bases between. The CDR3 has 10 residues. The germline V gene has CDR1 GTSNPN and CDR2 SVGIG (reference sequence). The CDR3 is CAWNEEEAFF. The CDR3 nucleotides read TGTGCCTGGAACGAGGAAGAAGCTTTCTTT.

The table lists this clonotype with a few counts. The chain carries TRBV20-1 and TRBJ2-1; D is ambiguous. The germline CDR1 and CDR2 sequences are DFQATT and SNEGSKA (reference sequence). V lost 0 bases and J 0 bases, leaving 9 bases between the germline ends. This CDR3 contains 15 residues. CDR3 loop: CSARDDGGSYNEQFF. The CDR3 DNA reads TGCAGTGCTAGAGATGACGGTGGCTCCTACAATGAGCAGTTCTTC.

Notes on this clonotype: This may be a read error: a much more frequent sequence differs by one nucleotide. The chain employs TRBV20-1 and TRBJ2-1; D is perhaps TRBD1 or TRBD2 (6 bases each). The CDR3 contains 13 residues. The germline CDR1 and CDR2 sequences are DFQATT and SNEGSKA (reference sequence). The DNA for the CDR3 is TGCGGTGCTAGAAGGGGGGCAGCGGGTGAGCAGTTCTTC. Translating it yields CGARRGAAGEQFF.

Notes on this clonotype: At one of its ends the junction is not consistent with the germline gene, which may arise from a read error. This sequence joins TRBV6-5 and TRBJ2-1, with 11 bases matching TRBD2. This CDR3 has 13 residues. Germline V CDR1 and CDR2: MNHEY, SVGAGI. The CDR3 DNA is TGTGTCAGCAGTCGAGGGACTAGCGGTGAGCAGTTCTTC. Encoded protein: CVSSRGTSGEQFF.

V usage is TRBV6-1 and J usage is TRBJ2-2; D unresolved. Germline V gives CDR1 MNHNS, CDR2 SASEGT. The CDR3 runs to 16 residues. V shed 0 bases and J shed 7 bases, with 15 bases lying between them. The CDR3 region is CASSEAPGWLSGELFF. In nucleotides, the CDR3 is TGTGCCAGCAGTGAAGCGCCGGGTTGGCTCAGCGGGGAGCTGTTTTTT.

As to this clonotype: Relative to the germline gene, one junction end is altered; a read error may explain this. The J gene is TRBJ2-1, the V gene TRBV4-1; 9 bases agree with TRBD2. The CDR3 runs to 16 residues. In germline, CDR1 is MGHRA, CDR2 YSYEKL. Here the CDR3 DNA reads TGCGCCAGCAGCCGATTACTAGCGGGCCATGCCAATGAACAGTCCTTC. Translating gives CASSRLLAGHANEQSF.

Of note for this clonotype: This is likely a read error, given that the CDR3 carries no conserved phenylalanine or tryptophan at its end. The chain is built from TRBV11-3 and TRBJ2-7; D gene uncertain. Germline V gene data show CDR1 as SGHNT and CDR2 as YENEEA. This CDR3 spans 14 amino acids. The CDR3 DNA reads TGTGCCAACAGCCCCCGCTTCCAGGTCTACGAGCAGTACTCC. Residues: CANSPRFQVYEQYS.

Details on this clonotype: A much larger clone differs by one base, so this may be a read error. This sequence joins TRBV30 and TRBJ1-2; D gene ambiguous. Looked up from germline, CDR1 is GTSNPN and CDR2 is SVGIG (reference sequence). CDR3 length: 14 amino acids. As DNA, the CDR3 is TGTGCCTGGAGTGTCGCATCAACGGCTCCTGGCTACGCCTTC. It yields the protein CAWSVASTAPGYAF. The full variable domain, completed using reference TRBV30 and TRBJ1-2, is SQTIHQWPATLVQPVGSPLSLECTVEGTSNPNLYWYRQAAGRGLQLLFYSVGIGQISSEVPQNLSASRPQDRQFILSSKKLLLSDSGFYLCAWSVASTAPGYAFGSGTRLTVV.

This clonotype was counted only a few times. J is TRBJ2-3 and V is TRBV12-3 or TRBV12-4; 8 positions match TRBD2. The CDR3 consists of 13 residues. The trim removed 8 bases at V and 3 bases at J, leaving 4 bases unmatched. The CDR3 nucleotides read TGTGCCAGCTCCAGCGGGAGTACAGATACGCAGTATTTT. Translated, it gives CASSSGSTDTQYF.

The rearrangement joins TRBV20-1 to TRBJ2-7, with a weak D call TRBD2 (6 bases). The CDR3 totals 13 residues. Trimming left V 3 bases short and J 3 bases short, with 12 bases between. From germline, CDR1 is DFQATT and CDR2 SNEGSKA (reference sequence). CDR3 coding DNA: TGCAGTGCTAGGTCCATGGGGGGCTACGAGCAGTACTTC. Its protein is CSARSMGGYEQYF.

A remark on this clonotype: The CDR3 does not close with the conserved phenylalanine or tryptophan, likely indicating a read error. The chain links TRBV6-4 to TRBJ1-6, with 12 bases lining up with TRBD1. The CDR3 is 15 amino acids. Germline CDR1 and CDR2: MRHNA and SNTAGT. Germline trimming cut 3 bases from V and 8 bases from J; bases unmatched to any gene: 2. The CDR3: CASSDGTGGDSPLHL. For the CDR3, the DNA is TGTGCCAGCAGTGATGGGACAGGGGGCGATTCACCCCTCCACCTT.

This clonotype appeared a few times. The chain is built from TRBV6-2 or TRBV6-3 and TRBJ1-5, with D perhaps matching TRBD1 (5 bases). V gave up 6 bases and J gave up 3 bases, with 15 bases separating them. The germline gives CDR1 MNHEY, CDR2 SVGEGT. This CDR3 region has 15 residues. Here the CDR3 reads CASRSRQRYNQPQHF. DNA for the CDR3: TGTGCCAGCAGATCTCGACAGCGATACAATCAGCCCCAGCATTTT.

This clonotype was seen just once. The rearrangement links TRBV11-2 to TRBJ2-5; a possible D gene is TRBD1 (6 bases). Germline CDR1 SGHAT, CDR2 FQNNGV. Trimming shortened V by 9 bases and J by 1 base, and 15 bases separated the two germline ends. The length of the CDR3 is 14 residues. CDR3 DNA sequence: TGTGCCAGTATCCTAAACAGGGTCCAAGAGACCCAGTACTTC. This gives the protein CASILNRVQETQYF.